This TCR beta chain was observed in a study of vaccination effects on CD4 cells after COVID-19. With regard to this clone: As yet, its antigen is unknown.

The CDR3 has 13 residues. Germline trimming cut 6 bases from V and 5 bases from J; bases unmatched to any gene: 5. Germline CDR1 MNHEY, CDR2 SVGEGT. Viral peptide pools were used in the ViraFEST assay to expand antigen-specific CD4+ T cells, and sequencing came afterward. Subsequent to a culture period of about nine days, CD4+ T cells were isolated. Having tested negative for nucleocapsid antibodies, the vaccine recipients showed no prior SARS-CoV-2 infection. At days 3 and 7, half of the medium was exchanged for IL-2 medium. The protocol was immunoSEQ multiplex PCR, while the TCRdb copy is restricted to in-frame clones and leaves out a portion. The repertoire holds tens of thousands of clones, with 70% to 80% as singletons.

The chain joins TRBV6-2 or TRBV6-3 to TRBJ2-7; TRBD2 agrees at 9 bases. The clonotype comes from a human donor who received a COVID-19 vaccine. The specimen comprised CD4+ T cells from PBMCs cultured with HCoV-NL63 spike peptides, sampled before COVID-19 vaccination. In DNA form, the CDR3 reads TGTGCCAGCAGCCAGAGCGGGGGGAACGAGCAGTACGTC. Translating it yields CASSQSGGNEQYV.